The source of this T cell receptor beta chain is a study of T cells after posttransplantation cyclophosphamide. There are many counts of this clone. What it binds is not known. Data came from immunoSEQ multiplex PCR; TCRdb stores just in-frame clones and leaves some out. This sample has about 38,000 clones and no singletons, with 2% to 3% in the ten largest. Peripheral blood was collected from the related graft donor on the marrow donation day. Regarding the study as a whole: Recipient CMV seropositivity and CMV reactivation strongly tracked TRB clonality. Later post-transplant blood repertoires were often dominated by donor CD8+ memory clones. Blood and skin or GI T cell repertoires showed limited TRB overlap.

The sequenced sample consisted of PBMCs. This sequence was found in a man aged 50 to 59 in good health, CMV-negative, and a related stem cell transplant donor.

In DNA, the CDR3 is TGTGCCAGCAGTGAAGGGCGAGCGGGAGGCTACGAGCAGTACTTC. Protein sequence: CASSEGRAGGYEQYF. The V call is TRBV6-1, the J call TRBJ2-7; 9 bases line up with TRBD2. The CDR3 is made up of 15 amino acids. CDR1 MNHNS and CDR2 SASEGT come from the germline V gene. After removal of 1 base from V and 3 bases from J, the junction contained 4 bases not matched to a gene.